This TCR beta chain was identified in a study of control samples from healthy donors and cancer patients. CDR3 size: 16 residues. The V segment lost 4 bases and the J segment 4 bases; nucleotides outside the gene matches: 12. Looked up from germline, CDR1 is LGHNT and CDR2 is FRNRAP. Profiled with immunoSEQ multiplex PCR; TCRdb holds only in-frame clones, not every one. The repertoire holds some 89,000 clones, with approximately 87% as singletons. The receptor comes from a woman aged 40 to 55 in good health. The chain carries TRBV12-5 and TRBJ1-2; 7 bases match TRBD1. Sequenced: blood. The CDR3 nucleotides are TGTGCTAGTGGTTCGAGGCGGACAGGCCAACTCTATGGCTACACCTTC. Its protein is CASGSRRTGQLYGYTF. Looking up the rest from reference TRBV12-5 and TRBJ1-2 gives the full variable domain: DARVTQTPRHKVTEMGQEVTMRCQPILGHNTVFWYRQTMMQGLELLAYFRNRAPLDDSGMPKDRFSAEMPDATLATLKIQPSEPRDSAVYFCASGSRRTGQLYGYTFGSGTRLTVV.